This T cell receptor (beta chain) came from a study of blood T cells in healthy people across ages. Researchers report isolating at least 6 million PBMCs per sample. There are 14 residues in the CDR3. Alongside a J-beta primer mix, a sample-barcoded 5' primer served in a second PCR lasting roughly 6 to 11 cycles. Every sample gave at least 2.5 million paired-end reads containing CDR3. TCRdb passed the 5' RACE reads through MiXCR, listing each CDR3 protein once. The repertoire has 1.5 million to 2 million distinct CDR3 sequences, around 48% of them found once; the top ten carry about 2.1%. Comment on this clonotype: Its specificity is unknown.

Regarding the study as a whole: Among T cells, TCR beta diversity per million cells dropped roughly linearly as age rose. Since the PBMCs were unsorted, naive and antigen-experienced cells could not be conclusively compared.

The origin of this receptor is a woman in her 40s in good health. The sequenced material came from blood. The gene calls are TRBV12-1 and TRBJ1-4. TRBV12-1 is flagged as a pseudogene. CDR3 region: CAIYKGAVNEKLFF. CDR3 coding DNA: TGTGCCATCTACAAAGGAGCGGTTAATGAAAAACTGTTTTTT.